The next 14 T cell receptor beta chains were all read from a single sample in a study of tumor-infiltrating lymphocytes in primary liver carcinoma. A primer matching the constant region was used to make TCR beta cDNA from approximately 520 ng of total RNA. For TCR beta, libraries were produced by three nested multiplex PCR rounds using slightly modified ARM-PCR. Amplification in the first two PCR rounds was performed using TRBV1-TRBV30 forward primers and a C-beta reverse primer for 9 to 11 cycles each. TCRdb re-called the multiplex PCR reads through MiXCR, storing one row per CDR3 protein. The sample contains roughly 120,000 distinct CDR3 sequences, 64% of which appear only once. Total RNA and DNA came together from around 20-30 mg of bulk tissue without cell sorting. What was sequenced was liver tumor tissue from sampling region 3. The subset was: tumor region T3, left-lateral pole. The receptors here all came from a woman aged 55-70 years with primary liver carcinoma and hepatitis B virus infection.

Turning to this clonotype: The conserved final phenylalanine or tryptophan is absent from the CDR3, which likely points to a read error. This rearrangement joins TRBV29-1 to TRBJ1-1; 9 nucleotides match TRBD1. This CDR3 contains 14 residues. Per the germline V gene, CDR1 is SQVTM and CDR2 is ANQGSEA. CDR3 in DNA: TGCAGCATTGAAAGGGACAGGGCCGGGACTGAAGCTTTCTTA. This gives the protein CSIERDRAGTEAFL.

This clonotype was recorded many times. This chain connects TRBV14 to TRBJ1-2; tentatively, D is TRBD1 (5 bases). Germline CDR1 reads SGHDN; CDR2 reads FVKESK. The CDR3 consists of 13 residues. Deletions cut 0 bases from V and 5 bases from J, with 7 bases between. The DNA of the CDR3 is TGTGCCAGCAGCCAAGACAGGACATATGGCTACACCTTC. Translated, it gives CASSQDRTYGYTF.

About this clonotype: This may arise from a read error, as a much more abundant clone is one base away. This chain uses TRBV5-1 with TRBJ2-7, with TRBD2 identical over 10 bases. The CDR3 spans 18 residues. Germline CDR1 and CDR2: SGHRS and YFSETQ. The V segment lost 2 bases and the J segment 3 bases; nucleotides outside the gene matches: 14. The CDR3 bases are TGCGCCAGCAGCTTCAGCCACGTTAGCGGGAGGACCCACTACGAGCAGTACTTC. Amino acid sequence: CASSFSHVSGRTHYEQYF.

This clonotype was seen many times. V is TRBV5-6 and J is TRBJ2-3, with 7 bases matching TRBD2. This CDR3 is built from 13 residues. CDR1 is SGHDT and CDR2 is YYEEEE in the germline V gene. The V segment lost 3 bases and the J segment 6 bases; nucleotides outside the gene matches: 4. Here the CDR3 DNA reads TGTGCCAGCAGCTCGCGGGGGTTGGATACGCAGTATTTT. This codes for CASSSRGLDTQYF.

A remark on this clonotype: A much larger clone lies one base from this, so it may be a read error. The rearrangement uses TRBV12-3 or TRBV12-4 and TRBJ2-2; D not resolved. There are 13 residues in the CDR3. The V end was cut by 5 bases, the J end by 9 bases, with 13 bases between. The CDR3 DNA is TGTGCCAGCAGTCCGACCCGGGCCAGGGAGCTGTTTTTT. Protein product: CASSPTRARELFF.

With respect to this clonotype: One end of the junction is discordant with germline, which a read error may explain. This sequence joins TRBV29-1 and TRBJ2-7; D might be TRBD1 or TRBD2, each matching 5 bases. In germline, CDR1 is SQVTM, CDR2 ANQGSEA. The CDR3 consists of 12 residues. CDR3 sequence reads: CSVEIRGYELYF. CDR3 nucleotide sequence: TGTAGCGTTGAAATAAGGGGCTACGAGCTGTACTTC.

This chain connects TRBV6-5 to TRBJ1-2, with D perhaps matching TRBD1 (6 bases). Between the trimmed V and J ends, which lost 5 bases and 4 bases, there was a span of 17 bases. The CDR3 is made up of 15 amino acids. From germline, CDR1 is MNHEY and CDR2 SVGAGI. The CDR3 reads CASSRDRMTCYGYTF. The CDR3 coding sequence is TGTGCCAGCAGTCGTGACAGGATGACTTGCTATGGCTACACCTTC.

A remark on this clonotype: It is likely a read error, because the conserved phenylalanine at the end of the CDR3 is missing. The DNA for the CDR3 is TGCGCCAGCAGCTTGGAGGCCGGGACGAATCAGCCCCAGCATTTG. Amino acids: CASSLEAGTNQPQHL. The J gene is TRBJ1-5, the V gene TRBV5-1; tentatively, D is TRBD1 (5 bases). Trimming took off 0 bases at V and 4 bases at J, with 11 bases between the two ends. Per the germline V gene, CDR1 is SGHRS and CDR2 is YFSETQ. The CDR3 consists of 15 residues.

This clonotype counts as medium-sized. This sequence joins TRBV11-2 and TRBJ1-2, with D perhaps matching TRBD1 (6 bases). Deletions cut 1 base from V and 4 bases from J, with 13 bases between. The CDR3 length is 15 residues. Per germline, CDR1 SGHAT and CDR2 FQNNGV. Here the CDR3 DNA reads TGTGCCAGCAGCTTAGCCCCCCGGGGGCGCTATGGCTACACCTTC. This sequence encodes CASSLAPRGRYGYTF. The full variable domain, rest sourced from reference TRBV11-2 and TRBJ1-2, is EAGVAQSPRYKIIEKRQSVAFWCNPISGHATLYWYQQILGQGPKLLIQFQNNGVVDDSQLPKDRFSAERLKGVDSTLKIQPAKLEDSAVYLCASSLAPRGRYGYTFGSGTRLTVV.

In this sample, this clonotype turned up many times. The chain combines TRBV7-9 with TRBJ2-2, with 8 positions matching TRBD2. The J segment lost 5 bases and the V segment lost 6 bases, leaving 8 bases of the junction unmatched. The CDR3 totals 15 residues. Germline CDR1 reads SEHNR; CDR2 reads FQNEAQ (reference sequence). In DNA, the CDR3 is TGTGCCAGCAGACCCGGACTAGCTGGGACCGGGGAGCTGTTTTTT. Protein product: CASRPGLAGTGELFF.

Of note for this clonotype: A read error is possible here, since a much larger clone lies one base away. The CDR3 nucleotides read TGTGCCAGCAGCCAAGATAGAGGGAGCGGAGGCACAGTTACGCAGTATTTT. Its protein is CASSQDRGSGGTVTQYF. The chain carries TRBV4-2 and TRBJ2-3; tentative D call: TRBD2 (5 bases). This CDR3 comprises 17 residues. The germline CDR1 and CDR2 sequences are LGHNA and YNFKEQ.

Concerning this clonotype: The CDR3 does not close with the conserved phenylalanine or tryptophan, likely indicating a read error. The chain carries TRBV12-3 or TRBV12-4 and TRBJ2-5; 9 bases line up with TRBD1. This CDR3 region has 15 residues. The trim removed 5 bases at V and 5 bases at J, leaving 9 bases unmatched. The chain's CDR3 is CASSKTGGREETQYL. The CDR3 bases are TGTGCCAGCAGTAAAACAGGGGGCCGGGAGGAGACCCAGTACTTA.

Comments on this clonotype: A read error is possible here, since a much larger clone lies one base away. Here the CDR3 omits its conserved ending phenylalanine or tryptophan, so a read error is the likely source. V usage is TRBV4-2 and J usage is TRBJ2-4; D gene uncertain. Germline V gene lookup returns CDR1 LGHNA and CDR2 YNFKEQ. The CDR3 extends over 14 amino acids. Trimming took 1 base from V and 3 from J, leaving 7 bases between them. The CDR3 loop is CASSQVVDKNIQYL. CDR3 nucleotides: TGTGCCAGCAGCCAAGTAGTGGACAAAAACATTCAGTACTTA.

A word on this clonotype: It may be a read error: a sequence one base away is much more abundant. For the CDR3, the DNA is TGTGCCATCAGTGATTGGGGTTCTTATGGCTACACCTTC. This gives the protein CAISDWGSYGYTF. The chain is built from TRBV10-3 and TRBJ1-2; D uncertain. CDR1 ENHRY and CDR2 SYGVKD come from the germline V gene. V lost 3 bases and J 5 bases, leaving 10 bases between the germline ends. This CDR3 is 13 amino acids long.